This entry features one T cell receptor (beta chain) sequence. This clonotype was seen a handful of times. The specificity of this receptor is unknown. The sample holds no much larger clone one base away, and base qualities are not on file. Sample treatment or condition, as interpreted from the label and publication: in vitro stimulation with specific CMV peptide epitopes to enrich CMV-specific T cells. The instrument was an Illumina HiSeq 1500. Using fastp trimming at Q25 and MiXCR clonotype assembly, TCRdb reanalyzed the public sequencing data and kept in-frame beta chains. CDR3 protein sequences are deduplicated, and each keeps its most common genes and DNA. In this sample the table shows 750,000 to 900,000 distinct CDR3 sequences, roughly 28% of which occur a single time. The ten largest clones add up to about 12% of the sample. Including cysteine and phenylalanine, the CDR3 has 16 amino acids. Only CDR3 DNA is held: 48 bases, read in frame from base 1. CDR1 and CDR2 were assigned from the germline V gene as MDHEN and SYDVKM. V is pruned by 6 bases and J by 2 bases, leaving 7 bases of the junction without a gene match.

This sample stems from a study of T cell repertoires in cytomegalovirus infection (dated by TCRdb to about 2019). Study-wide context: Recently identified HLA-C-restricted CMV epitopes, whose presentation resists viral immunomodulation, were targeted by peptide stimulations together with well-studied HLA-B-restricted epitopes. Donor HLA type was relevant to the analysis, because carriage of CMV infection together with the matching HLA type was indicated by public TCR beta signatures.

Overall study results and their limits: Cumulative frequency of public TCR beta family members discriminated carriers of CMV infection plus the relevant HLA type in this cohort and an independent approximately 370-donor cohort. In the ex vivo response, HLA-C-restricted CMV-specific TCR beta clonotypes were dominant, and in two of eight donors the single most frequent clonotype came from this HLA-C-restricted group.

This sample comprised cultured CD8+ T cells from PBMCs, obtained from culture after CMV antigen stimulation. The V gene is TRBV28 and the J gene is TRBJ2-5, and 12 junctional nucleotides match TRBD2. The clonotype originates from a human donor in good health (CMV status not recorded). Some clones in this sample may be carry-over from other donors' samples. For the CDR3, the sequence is CASSPRTSGDQETQYF. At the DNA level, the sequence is TGTGCCAGCAGCCCTCGGACTAGCGGGGATCAAGAGACCCAGTACTTC.